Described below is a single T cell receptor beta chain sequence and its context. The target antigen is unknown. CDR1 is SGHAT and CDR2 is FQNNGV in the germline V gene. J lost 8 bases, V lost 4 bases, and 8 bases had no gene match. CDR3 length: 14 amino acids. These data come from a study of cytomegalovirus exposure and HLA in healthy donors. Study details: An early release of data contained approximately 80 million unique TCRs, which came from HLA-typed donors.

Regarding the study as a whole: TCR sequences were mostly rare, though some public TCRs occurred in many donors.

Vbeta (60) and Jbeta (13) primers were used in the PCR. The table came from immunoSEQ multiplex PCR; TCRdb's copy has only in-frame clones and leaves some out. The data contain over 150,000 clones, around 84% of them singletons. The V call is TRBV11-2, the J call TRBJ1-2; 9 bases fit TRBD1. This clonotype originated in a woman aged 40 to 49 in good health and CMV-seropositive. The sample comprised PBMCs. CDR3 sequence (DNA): TGTGCCAGCAGCTCCCGGGACAGGGAGCAGGGCTACACCTTC. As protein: CASSSRDREQGYTF.